One and the same sample provided the 30 T cell receptor beta chains below, sequenced in a study of identical twins. From the 5' RACE reads, TCRdb called clonotypes with MiXCR, one entry per CDR3 protein. The sample holds 450,000 or so distinct CDR3 sequences, roughly 18% seen once. Sequenced input: naive T cells sorted from blood. These receptors all come from a man aged 50-60 years in good health.

This clonotype appeared many times. The rearrangement links TRBV28 to TRBJ2-7; TRBD2 might be the D (5 bases). V lost 4 bases, J lost 5 bases, and 12 bases lay in between. Germline CDR1 and CDR2: MDHEN and SYDVKM. This CDR3 region has 13 residues. The CDR3 loop reads CASSSIPADEQYF. CDR3 DNA sequence: TGTGCCAGCAGTTCCATCCCAGCGGACGAGCAGTACTTC.

The V call is TRBV6-1, the J call TRBJ1-1; no firm D call. The CDR3 runs 13 residues. The V gene lost 4 bases and the J gene lost 0 bases, with 6 bases spanning the gap. Germline values: CDR1 MNHNS, CDR2 SASEGT. The CDR3 nucleotides read TGTGCCAGCAGTGCCAAGATGAACACTGAAGCTTTCTTT. It yields the protein CASSAKMNTEAFF.

The chain is built from TRBV20-1 and TRBJ2-5, with a possible D match to TRBD2 (5 bases). V was shortened by 0 bases and J by 5 bases, with 16 bases between the two germline ends. CDR1 and CDR2 from the germline V gene are DFQATT and SNEGSKA (reference sequence). The CDR3 loop spans 15 amino acids. CDR3 sequence (DNA): TGCAGTGCTAGAGATCTTGGAGGACCTCCGGAGACCCAGTACTTC. It encodes CSARDLGGPPETQYF.

The gene calls are TRBV19 and TRBJ1-4; 8 bases are shared with TRBD1. CDR3 length: 15 amino acids. Germline CDR1 and CDR2: LNHDA and SQIVND (reference sequence). Losses at the gene ends were 5 bases for V and 8 bases for J; bases not matched to a gene: 10. CDR3 residues: CASSPWTGRAEKLFF. The CDR3 region has the DNA TGTGCCAGTAGTCCGTGGACAGGGCGGGCAGAAAAACTGTTTTTT.

This clonotype was observed a handful of times. The CDR3: CASRLGQPYSNQPQHF. The CDR3 nucleotides read TGTGCCAGCAGGCTAGGCCAGCCTTATAGCAATCAGCCCCAGCATTTT. The chain recombines TRBV12-3 or TRBV12-4 with TRBJ1-5; D remains ambiguous. The CDR3 sequence is 16 residues long. V was clipped by 6 bases and J by 0 bases, with 15 bases between them.

The chain has TRBV10-3 and TRBJ2-7; 7 bases align to TRBD1. J was trimmed by 3 bases and V by 6 bases; bases with no gene match: 8. Germline lookup yields CDR1 ENHRY and CDR2 SYGVKD. CDR3 length: 14 residues. The CDR3 nucleotides read TGTGCCATCAGCGGCGGACAGGTCCTCTACGAGCAGTACTTC. It translates to CAISGGQVLYEQYF.

This clonotype was seen at least ten times. The genes are TRBV29-1 and TRBJ1-5, with D unresolved. The germline CDR1 and CDR2 sequences are SQVTM and ANQGSEA. The V end lost 4 bases, the J end lost 2 bases, and 6 bases lay between the germline ends. The CDR3 has 12 amino acids. The CDR3 coding sequence is TGCAGCGTTGGAGGACGCAATCAGCCCCAGCATTTT. Amino acid sequence: CSVGGRNQPQHF. The full variable domain, its missing parts supplied by reference TRBV29-1 and TRBJ1-5, is SAVISQKPSRDICQRGTSLTIQCQVDSQVTMMFWYRQQPGQSLTLIATANQGSEATYESGFVIDKFPISRPNLTFSTLTVSNMSPEDSSIYLCSVGGRNQPQHFGDGTRLSIL.

This clonotype was picked up a small number of times. The J gene is TRBJ2-1, the V gene TRBV12-3 or TRBV12-4, with 8 positions matching TRBD2. The CDR3 consists of 12 residues. Trimming took 4 bases from V and 13 from J; bases not matched to a gene: 6. The CDR3 loop is CASSSSAGGQFF. The CDR3 DNA reads as TGTGCCAGCAGTTCATCGGCGGGGGGCCAGTTCTTC.

This clonotype has ten or more counts. This chain joins TRBV29-1 and TRBJ2-7, with 7 bases lining up with TRBD2. V dropped 7 bases and J dropped 0; count of bases not matched to a gene: 3. Germline V gene lookup returns CDR1 SQVTM and CDR2 ANQGSEA. This CDR3 spans 12 amino acids. In nucleotides, the CDR3 is TGCAGCGCTAGCGGAACCTCCTACGAGCAGTACTTC. Protein: CSASGTSYEQYF.

This clonotype came up many times. V usage is TRBV29-1 and J usage is TRBJ1-2, with TRBD1 matching over 7 bases. This CDR3 region has 10 residues. Germline CDR1 reads SQVTM; CDR2 reads ANQGSEA. The CDR3 region has the DNA TGCGCCACAGGGGATTATGGCTACACCTTC. It translates to CATGDYGYTF.

This clonotype was counted between two and nine times. The V call is TRBV7-2, the J call TRBJ1-4; possible D gene TRBD1, 5 bases. V shed 0 bases and J shed 5 bases, with 13 bases lying between them. Germline V gene lookup returns CDR1 SGHTA and CDR2 FQGNSA. This CDR3 is built from 16 residues. The CDR3 DNA reads TGTGCCAGCAGCTTAGCGCAGGGTATAGGGAATGAAAAACTGTTTTTT. It translates to CASSLAQGIGNEKLFF.

This clonotype occurred a few times. DNA for the CDR3: TGTGCCAGCAGTTTTTTACAGAACAACTATGGCTACACCTTC. This gives the protein CASSFLQNNYGYTF. This chain uses TRBV28 with TRBJ1-2; the D is unclear. CDR3 length equals 14 residues. Germline lookup yields CDR1 MDHEN and CDR2 SYDVKM. Trimming pared 3 bases from V and 2 bases from J, leaving 10 bases between.

The DNA for the CDR3 is TGCAGCGTCGCGGGACGCCCGGGCCAAGAGACCCAGTACTTC. Its translation: CSVAGRPGQETQYF. V gene TRBV29-1 combines with J gene TRBJ2-5, with D tentatively TRBD2 (6 bases). The CDR3 is 14 residues long. Germline CDR1 reads SQVTM; CDR2 reads ANQGSEA. Trimming took off 6 bases at V and 1 base at J, with 15 bases between the two ends.

Turning to this clonotype: Relative to the germline gene, one junction end is altered; a read error may explain this. V and J are TRBV7-7 and TRBJ2-1, with 9 bases matching TRBD2. Germline CDR1 and CDR2: SSHAT and FNYEAQ (reference sequence). The CDR3 totals 17 residues. The CDR3 DNA sequence: TGTGCTAGCAGCTTAGCGGAAGGACTAGCGAAATACAATGAGCAGTTCTTC. Residues: CASSLAEGLAKYNEQFF.

This clonotype has at least ten counts. CDR3 sequence (DNA): TGCGCCAGCAGCAAAGTGGGGAATGAGCAGTTCTTC. It yields the protein CASSKVGNEQFF. The chain uses TRBV4-1 and TRBJ2-1; D remains unclear. Germline V lookup: CDR1 MGHRA, CDR2 YSYEKL. The CDR3 totals 12 residues. Deletions cut 5 bases from V and 7 bases from J, with 9 bases between.

The V gene is TRBV27, the J gene TRBJ2-7; 11 nucleotides agree with TRBD1. CDR3 length equals 12 residues. Germline loops: CDR1 MNHEY, CDR2 SMNVEV (reference sequence). Trimming cost V 8 bases and J 9 bases; bases outside gene matches: 6. The CDR3 DNA reads as TGTGCCAGCGGGACAGGGGGAATGGGGCAGTACTTC. Translated, it gives CASGTGGMGQYF.

In its sample, this clonotype was seen once. The gene calls are TRBV21-1 and TRBJ1-4. TRBV21-1 is a pseudogene segment. The CDR3 consists of 12 residues. This chain's CDR3 is CASSRENEKLFF. The CDR3 DNA follows: TGTGCCAGCAGCAGAGAGAATGAAAAACTGTTTTTT.

This clonotype was counted at least ten times. CDR3 sequence (DNA): TGTGCCACTCGCCGGGACAGAGATGAAAAACTGTTTTTT. Its protein is CATRRDRDEKLFF. The chain recombines TRBV10-3 with TRBJ1-4, with 7 bases identical to TRBD1. The CDR3 contains 13 residues. Germline values: CDR1 ENHRY, CDR2 SYGVKD. Trimming cost V 10 bases and J 6 bases; bases outside gene matches: 8.

This clonotype was counted between two and nine times. The rearrangement links TRBV20-1 to TRBJ2-1, with 8 bases matching TRBD2. Looked up from germline, CDR1 is DFQATT and CDR2 is SNEGSKA (reference sequence). The CDR3 runs 15 residues. V was clipped by 7 bases and J by 2 bases; unmatched bases: 10. CDR3 sequence (DNA): TGCAGTGGAAAGCGGGGGCTGCTACCCTACAATGAGCAGTTCTTC. This sequence encodes CSGKRGLLPYNEQFF.

J is TRBJ2-2 and V is TRBV5-5; possibly TRBD1 or TRBD2 for D (5 bases each). The CDR3 is 16 residues long. Germline V CDR1 and CDR2: SGHKS, YYEKEE (reference sequence). Trimming cost V 4 bases and J 2 bases, with 15 bases left between them. CDR3 in DNA: TGTGCCAGCAGCCCGCGTTGGGACGTAAACACCGGGGAGCTGTTTTTT. Amino acids: CASSPRWDVNTGELFF.

This clonotype has just one count. This may stem from a read error, because a much larger clone lies one nucleotide away. V and J are TRBV9 and TRBJ2-5; D unclear. Germline V CDR1 and CDR2: SGDLS, YYNGEE. The V and J ends lost 1 base and 3 bases respectively, with 4 bases between them. CDR3 length: 12 residues. The CDR3 here is CASSVFEETQYF. The CDR3 region has the DNA TGTGCCAGCAGCGTATTCGAAGAGACCCAGTACTTC. Based on the CDR3 plus reference TRBV9 and TRBJ2-5, the full variable domain is DSGVTQTPKHLITATGQRVTLRCSPRSGDLSVYWYQQSLDQGLQFLIQYYNGEERAKGNILERFSAQQFPDLHSELNLSSLELGDSALYFCASSVFEETQYFGPGTRLLVL.

The rearrangement uses TRBV5-6 and TRBJ2-5, with TRBD2 matching over 10 bases. This CDR3 is 16 amino acids long. The germline gives CDR1 SGHDT, CDR2 YYEEEE. V lost 3 bases and J lost 4; bases outside the gene matches: 9. CDR3 nucleotides: TGTGCCAGCAGCTGGGGTCCTAGCGGGGGCCGAGAGACCCAGTACTTC. Translated: CASSWGPSGGRETQYF.

This clonotype was recorded at least ten times. CDR3 DNA: TGTGCCATCAGGGCCCTTAACCAGTACTACAATGAGCAGTTCTTC. This encodes CAIRALNQYYNEQFF. J is TRBJ2-1 and V is TRBV10-3; D not resolved. V lost 6 bases and J 3 bases, leaving 15 bases between the germline ends. The CDR3 consists of 15 residues. Per germline, CDR1 ENHRY and CDR2 SYGVKD.

This clonotype was recorded at least ten times. A junction boundary mismatches the germline segment, possibly from a read error. The gene calls are TRBV5-1 and TRBJ1-1, with D tentatively TRBD1 (6 bases). Germline V gene data show CDR1 as SGHRS and CDR2 as YFSETQ. This CDR3 comprises 14 residues. The CDR3 is CASSLGGANTEAFF. CDR3 DNA: TGTGCCAGCAGTTTGGGGGGGGCGAACACTGAAGCTTTCTTT.

This clonotype was counted between two and nine times. The chain couples TRBV12-3 or TRBV12-4 to TRBJ2-7; 8 bases map to TRBD2. This CDR3 spans 14 amino acids. V lost 3 bases, J lost 3 bases, and 4 bases stayed unmatched. CDR3: CASSFSAGGYEQYF. CDR3 nucleotides: TGTGCCAGCAGTTTTAGCGCGGGGGGCTACGAGCAGTACTTC.

The sample holds a few counts of this clonotype. The rearrangement joins TRBV9 to TRBJ2-2; D might be TRBD2 (5 bases). This CDR3 comprises 17 residues. V was clipped by 0 bases and J by 8 bases, with 20 bases between them. Germline lookup yields CDR1 SGDLS and CDR2 YYNGEE. CDR3 residues: CASSVAPTTRAWGELFF. DNA of the CDR3: TGTGCCAGCAGCGTAGCCCCGACCACTAGGGCTTGGGGGGAGCTGTTTTTT. Full variable domain (missing parts from reference TRBV9 and TRBJ2-2): DSGVTQTPKHLITATGQRVTLRCSPRSGDLSVYWYQQSLDQGLQFLIQYYNGEERAKGNILERFSAQQFPDLHSELNLSSLELGDSALYFCASSVAPTTRAWGELFFGEGSRLTVL.

There are a few counts of this clonotype. The genes are TRBV28 and TRBJ2-3; 8 bases line up with TRBD2. The CDR3 runs to 15 residues. Germline-derived CDR1 and CDR2 are MDHEN and SYDVKM. With V trimmed by 7 bases and J by 2 bases, 8 bases remained unmatched. The chain's CDR3 is CASTSGTRFTDTQYF. As DNA, the CDR3 is TGTGCCAGCACCTCCGGGACTAGGTTCACAGATACGCAGTATTTT.

This clonotype was observed a few times. The genes are TRBV5-1 and TRBJ2-5, with D perhaps assigned TRBD1 or TRBD2 (6 bases each). Germline-derived CDR1 and CDR2 are SGHRS and YFSETQ. The CDR3 spans 13 residues. V dropped 2 bases and J dropped 5 bases, with 10 bases sitting between them. CDR3 amino acids: CASSFRGPETQYF. CDR3 nucleotides: TGCGCCAGCAGCTTCCGGGGGCCTGAGACCCAGTACTTC.

Worth noting for this clonotype: One base away lies a much larger clone, so this may be a sequencing read error. The chain has TRBV7-9 and TRBJ1-1; maybe TRBD1 (6 bases). This CDR3 comprises 13 residues. V dropped 6 bases and J dropped 1 base, with 9 bases sitting between them. The germline V gene encodes CDR1 SEHNR and CDR2 FQNEAQ (reference sequence). Written as DNA, the CDR3 is TGTGCCAGCAGTCGGACAGCGAACACTGAAGCTTTCTTT. Its translation: CASSRTANTEAFF.

J is TRBJ2-6 and V is TRBV28; 8 positions agree with TRBD1. CDR3 length equals 18 residues. Per the germline V gene, CDR1 is MDHEN and CDR2 is SYDVKM. V dropped 5 bases and J dropped 0; count of bases not matched to a gene: 9. The CDR3: CASSPAGQVGSGANVLTF. The CDR3 region has the DNA TGTGCCAGCAGTCCGGCGGGACAGGTGGGCTCTGGGGCCAACGTCCTGACTTTC.